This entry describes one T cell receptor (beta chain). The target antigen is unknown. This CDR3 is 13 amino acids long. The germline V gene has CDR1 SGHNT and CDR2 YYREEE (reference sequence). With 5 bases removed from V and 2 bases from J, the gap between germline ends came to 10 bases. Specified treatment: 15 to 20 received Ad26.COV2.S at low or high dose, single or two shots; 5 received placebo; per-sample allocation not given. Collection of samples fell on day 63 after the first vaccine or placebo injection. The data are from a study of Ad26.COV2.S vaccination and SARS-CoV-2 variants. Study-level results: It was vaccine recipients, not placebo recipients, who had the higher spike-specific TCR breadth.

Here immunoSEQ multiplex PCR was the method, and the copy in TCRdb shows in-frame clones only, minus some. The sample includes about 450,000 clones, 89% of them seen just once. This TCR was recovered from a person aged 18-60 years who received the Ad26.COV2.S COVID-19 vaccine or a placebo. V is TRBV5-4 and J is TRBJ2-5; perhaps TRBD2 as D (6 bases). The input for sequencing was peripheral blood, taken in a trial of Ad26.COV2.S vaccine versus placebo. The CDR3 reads CASSIGGQETQYF. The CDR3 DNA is TGTGCCAGCAGTATCGGGGGTCAAGAGACCCAGTACTTC. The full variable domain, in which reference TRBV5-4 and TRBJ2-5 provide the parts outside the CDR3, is ETGVTQSPTHLIKTRGQQVTLRCSSQSGHNTVSWYQQALGQGPQFIFQYYREEENGRGNFPPRFSGLQFPNYSSELNVNALELDDSALYLCASSIGGQETQYFGPGTRLLVL.